These 30 T cell receptor beta chains were sequenced from one sample in a study of identical twins. TCRdb used MiXCR to reprocess the 5' RACE reads, holding one entry per CDR3 protein. The table includes roughly 1.6 million distinct CDR3 sequences, under 35% detected once. Material for sequencing was cord blood. The receptors shown here come from a newborn girl in good health.

V usage is TRBV3-1 and J usage is TRBJ2-1, with 9 bases identical to TRBD2. The J call may be faulty, since TRBJ2-7 better matches the DNA end. Germline-derived CDR1 and CDR2 are LGHDT and YNNKEL (reference sequence). This CDR3 region has 15 residues. This CDR3 is CASSQGLAVYNEQYF. The CDR3 nucleotides are TGTGCCAGCAGCCAGGGACTAGCAGTATACAATGAGCAGTACTTC.

The chain joins TRBV5-5 to TRBJ1-1; D is possibly TRBD1 (5 bases). CDR3 length: 17 amino acids. Germline assignment: CDR1 SGHKS and CDR2 YYEKEE (reference sequence). The germline V and J ends were trimmed by 4 bases and 5 bases, with 24 bases remaining between them. CDR3 nucleotides: TGTGCCAGCAGCCCGTTATTATGGCGAGGGGCGAGAACTGAAGCTTTCTTT. Its protein is CASSPLLWRGARTEAFF.

The V and J genes are TRBV7-9 and TRBJ1-2; no clear D gene. Trimming removed 4 bases at V and 6 bases at J, with 6 bases between. Germline V CDR1 and CDR2: SEHNR, FQNEAQ (reference sequence). The length of the CDR3 is 11 residues. The CDR3 region has the DNA TGTGCCAGCAGCTCCTACAATGGCTACACCTTC. Residues: CASSSYNGYTF. The variable domain in full, completed from reference TRBV7-9 and TRBJ1-2, reads DTGVSQNPRHKITKRGQNVTFRCDPISEHNRLYWYRQTLGQGPEFLTYFQNEAQLEKSRLLSDRFSAERPKGSFSTLEIQRTEQGDSAMYLCASSSYNGYTFGSGTRLTVV.

This clonotype was counted ten times or more. V is TRBV29-1 and J is TRBJ2-1; 7 nucleotides match TRBD1. V lost 6 bases, J lost 0 bases, and 5 bases stayed unmatched. This CDR3 is built from 14 residues. CDR1 is SQVTM and CDR2 is ANQGSEA in the germline V gene. The CDR3 nucleotides are TGCAGCGTCCCCGACAGGGTCTCCTACAATGAGCAGTTCTTC. The encoded protein is CSVPDRVSYNEQFF.

This clonotype came up a few times. This rearrangement joins TRBV6-1 to TRBJ2-4; D is perhaps TRBD1 (6 bases). Near its end, the DNA agrees better with TRBJ2-7, so the J call may be wrong. The germline CDR1 and CDR2 sequences are MNHNS and SASEGT. The CDR3 runs to 13 residues. The CDR3 reads CASNARGTYEQYF. CDR3 in DNA: TGTGCCAGCAATGCCAGGGGAACCTACGAGCAGTACTTC.

DNA for the CDR3: TGTGCCAGCAGTTTTCACCGTGAGACCCAGTACTTC. It is translated as CASSFHRETQYF. The chain has TRBV12-3 or TRBV12-4 and TRBJ2-5; D call uncertain. The CDR3 has 12 residues. Trimming stripped 3 bases from V and 5 bases from J, with 7 bases between.

Turning to this clonotype: Its ends do not fully match the called genes, so a read error is possible. The rearrangement links TRBV20-1 to TRBJ1-2, with unresolved D. Germline V CDR1 and CDR2: DFQATT, SNEGSKA (reference sequence). The CDR3 sequence is 13 residues long. CDR3 DNA sequence: TGCAGTGCTCTTCGGACGGCGAACTATGGCGACACCTTC. It translates to CSALRTANYGDTF.

This clonotype has only a few counts. J is TRBJ2-1 and V is TRBV28, with 7 bases matching TRBD2. CDR3 length equals 14 residues. CDR1 is MDHEN and CDR2 is SYDVKM in the germline V gene. V was clipped by 1 base and J by 15 bases; unmatched bases: 12. This chain's CDR3 is CASSLYGGGPDAFF. CDR3 bases: TGTGCCAGCAGTTTATACGGGGGAGGGCCGGATGCGTTCTTC.

This sequence joins TRBV28 and TRBJ1-6; 10 nucleotides align to TRBD1. Germline CDR1 and CDR2: MDHEN and SYDVKM. This CDR3 has 18 amino acids. The V and J ends lost 6 bases and 0 bases, in that order; junction bases with no gene match: 8. CDR3 nucleotide sequence: TGTGCCAGCAGCCCGGGACAGGGGATCCTCTCCTATAATTCACCCCTCCACTTT. Its translation: CASSPGQGILSYNSPLHF.

As DNA, the CDR3 is TGTGCCAGCAGCCAAGATATCGCGGGACGGCGGAAGAGCTCCTACAATGAGCAGTTCTTC. It encodes CASSQDIAGRRKSSYNEQFF. This chain joins TRBV3-1 and TRBJ2-1; possibly TRBD2 for D (6 bases). The V end was cut by 0 bases, the J end by 0 bases, with 21 bases between. The CDR3 loop spans 20 amino acids. Germline assignment: CDR1 LGHDT and CDR2 YNNKEL (reference sequence).

The V and J genes are TRBV11-2 and TRBJ2-3; D is tentatively TRBD1 or TRBD2 (6 bases each). There are 19 residues in the CDR3. Germline assignment: CDR1 SGHAT and CDR2 FQNNGV. V was cut by 5 bases and J by 4 bases, with 28 bases left in between. The CDR3 loop reads CASSRRDLRGRRSPDTQYF. In DNA form, the CDR3 reads TGTGCCAGCAGCCGACGAGACCTCCGGGGGCGACGTTCCCCAGATACGCAGTATTTT.

A few counts support this clonotype. The gene calls are TRBV15 and TRBJ2-3, with D possibly called TRBD1 or TRBD2 (6 bases each). Germline V CDR1 and CDR2: LNHNV, YYDKDF (reference sequence). Trimming took off 0 bases at V and 0 bases at J, with 10 bases between the two ends. This CDR3 comprises 16 residues. CDR3 sequence reads: CATSRDRGTSTDTQYF. CDR3 in DNA: TGTGCCACCAGCAGAGATAGGGGGACTAGCACAGATACGCAGTATTTT.

The chain has TRBV5-4 and TRBJ2-3; 7 nucleotides line up with TRBD1. The CDR3 has 16 amino acids. Germline V gene sequence: CDR1 SGHNT, CDR2 YYREEE (reference sequence). J lost 0 bases, V lost 4 bases, and 8 bases had no gene match. CDR3 sequence reads: CASSQAGGTSTDTQYF. CDR3 coding DNA: TGTGCCAGCAGCCAAGCAGGGGGAACTAGCACAGATACGCAGTATTTT. Full variable domain (remainder filled in from reference TRBV5-4 and TRBJ2-3): ETGVTQSPTHLIKTRGQQVTLRCSSQSGHNTVSWYQQALGQGPQFIFQYYREEENGRGNFPPRFSGLQFPNYSSELNVNALELDDSALYLCASSQAGGTSTDTQYFGPGTRLTVL.

J is TRBJ2-3 and V is TRBV20-1, with 7 bases identical to TRBD2. CDR1 DFQATT and CDR2 SNEGSKA come from the germline V gene (reference sequence). The CDR3 has 15 residues. With 3 bases clipped from V and 0 bases from J, the junction kept 6 bases outside the gene matches. DNA of the CDR3: TGCAGTGCTAGGTCGTGGCGGGAGAGCACAGATACGCAGTATTTT. Encoded protein: CSARSWRESTDTQYF.

This clonotype was observed a handful of times. V gene TRBV11-2 combines with J gene TRBJ1-4, with 7 positions matching TRBD1. The CDR3 covers 13 residues. CDR1 and CDR2 (germline): SGHAT, FQNNGV. Germline trimming cut 6 bases from V and 8 bases from J; bases unmatched to any gene: 6. DNA for the CDR3: TGTGCCAGCAGTCCTGACAGGGAAGAAAAACTGTTTTTT. It is translated as CASSPDREEKLFF.

In regard to this clonotype: A much bigger clone sits one base away, suggesting this may be a read error. V usage is TRBV5-1 and J usage is TRBJ2-3; 7 bases line up with TRBD2. From germline, CDR1 is SGHRS and CDR2 YFSETQ. The length of the CDR3 is 14 residues. CDR3 region: CASNLTSSGDTQYF. The CDR3 DNA follows: TGCGCCAGCAACTTGACTAGCAGTGGAGATACGCAGTATTTT.

This chain connects TRBV7-8 to TRBJ2-5; 7 positions match TRBD2. Germline V lookup: CDR1 SGHVS, CDR2 FQNEAQ. This CDR3 is built from 12 residues. V was pared by 5 bases and J by 9 bases, with 6 bases of the junction left unmatched. CDR3 sequence (DNA): TGTGCCAGCAGCGCCCTACGGGAGGCCCAGTACTTC. It translates to CASSALREAQYF.

This chain joins TRBV12-5 and TRBJ1-2; 9 nucleotides line up with TRBD1. CDR1 is LGHNT and CDR2 is FRNRAP in the germline V gene. After removal of 4 bases from V and 4 bases from J, the junction contained 4 bases not matched to a gene. The CDR3 covers 14 residues. The CDR3 loop reads CASGSGQGPYGYTF. The CDR3 DNA reads as TGTGCTAGTGGTTCGGGACAGGGCCCCTATGGCTACACCTTC.

A remark on this clonotype: Just one base apart from a much larger clone, this may be a read error. The chain employs TRBV29-1 and TRBJ2-4, with D unresolved. The CDR3 length is 14 residues. The germline V gene encodes CDR1 SQVTM and CDR2 ANQGSEA. V was pared by 0 bases and J by 13 bases, with 19 bases between. The CDR3 sequence: CSVEDRSYSYGQYF. The CDR3 DNA is TGCAGCGTTGAAGATCGAAGCTACTCCTACGGGCAGTACTTC.

In DNA form, the CDR3 reads TGCAGTGCTAGACCCCGGACGTTTAAAGAGACCCAGTACTTC. As protein: CSARPRTFKETQYF. V is TRBV20-1 and J is TRBJ2-5, with D hard to call. Germline CDR1 DFQATT, CDR2 SNEGSKA (reference sequence). V lost 2 bases to trimming and J lost 3 bases, with 13 bases between them. This CDR3 has 14 residues.

This clonotype was found many times. This chain links TRBV29-1 with TRBJ2-6; D gene ambiguous. Trimming cost V 4 bases and J 0 bases, with 10 bases left between them. Germline CDR1 SQVTM, CDR2 ANQGSEA. The CDR3 covers 15 residues. DNA of the CDR3: TGCAGCGTTGTGACGGTTCGCTCTGGGGCCAACGTCCTGACTTTC. Translating it yields CSVVTVRSGANVLTF.

This clonotype was seen a handful of times. The genes are TRBV28 and TRBJ2-5, with D possibly called TRBD1 or TRBD2 (5 bases each). TRBJ2-7 matches the DNA end more closely, so the J call is doubtful. CDR3 length: 11 amino acids. The germline V gene encodes CDR1 MDHEN and CDR2 SYDVKM. The CDR3 bases are TGTGCCAGCCGGGGCTTGCACGAGCAGTACTTC. It specifies CASRGLHEQYF.

The V gene is TRBV5-1, the J gene TRBJ2-7; D is uncertain. Germline-derived CDR1 and CDR2 are SGHRS and YFSETQ. V gave up 3 bases and J gave up 0 bases, with 10 bases separating them. The CDR3 runs to 14 residues. The CDR3 sequence is CASSSRHPSYEQYF. CDR3 sequence (DNA): TGCGCCAGCAGCTCGAGGCACCCCTCCTACGAGCAGTACTTC.

The genes are TRBV2 and TRBJ2-1; either TRBD1 or TRBD2 may fit D (5 bases each). Trimming removed 4 bases at V and 5 bases at J, with 12 bases between. There are 14 residues in the CDR3. CDR1 SNHLY and CDR2 FYNNEI come from the germline V gene. The CDR3 DNA is TGTGCCAGCAGTGCGTCGGGACGCAACAATGAGCAGTTCTTC. It is translated as CASSASGRNNEQFF.

This clonotype was recorded at least ten times. This rearrangement joins TRBV9 to TRBJ1-6; TRBD1 matches 7 bases. V trimming: 3 bases; J trimming: 9 bases; junction bases outside the gene matches: 0. There are 12 residues in the CDR3. The germline V gene encodes CDR1 SGDLS and CDR2 YYNGEE. This CDR3 reads CASSDRGSPLHF. The CDR3 bases are TGTGCCAGCAGCGACAGGGGTTCACCCCTCCACTTT.

The rearrangement joins TRBV12-3 or TRBV12-4 to TRBJ2-7; 9 bases are shared with TRBD2. The CDR3 is 18 amino acids. J was trimmed by 0 bases and V by 5 bases; bases with no gene match: 14. CDR3 nucleotides: TGTGCCAGCAGTAGGGGACTAGCTGCTCGAACCTCCTCCTACGAGCAGTACTTC. Protein sequence: CASSRGLAARTSSYEQYF.

This sequence joins TRBV7-6 and TRBJ1-4; 8 bases map to TRBD1. V shed 5 bases, J shed 8 bases, and the junction held 4 bases outside the gene matches. The CDR3 covers 13 residues. The germline V gene has CDR1 SGHVS and CDR2 FNYEAQ. The CDR3 sequence is CASSRGDREKLFF. CDR3 nucleotides: TGTGCCAGCAGCCGAGGGGACAGGGAAAAACTGTTTTTT.

The chain combines TRBV20-1 with TRBJ1-2; D may be TRBD1 (5 bases). This CDR3 has 14 residues. V lost 3 bases, J lost 10 bases, and 21 bases lay in between. Germline CDR1 is DFQATT and CDR2 is SNEGSKA (reference sequence). CDR3 amino acids: CSASRAGPFIFYTF. As DNA, the CDR3 is TGCAGTGCTAGTCGGGCGGGGCCCTTCATATTCTACACCTTC.

The table lists this clonotype with a few counts. V is TRBV2 and J is TRBJ1-4; possibly TRBD1 for D (5 bases). V lost 2 bases to trimming and J lost 13 bases, with 17 bases between them. CDR3 length equals 14 residues. Germline V gene sequence: CDR1 SNHLY, CDR2 FYNNEI. CDR3 region: CASSEFGGRDALFF. CDR3 coding DNA: TGTGCCAGCAGTGAATTCGGGGGTCGGGATGCACTGTTTTTT.

The chain joins TRBV12-3 or TRBV12-4 to TRBJ2-1; TRBD2 aligns across 9 bases. The CDR3 covers 16 residues. V was clipped by 4 bases and J by 13 bases; unmatched bases: 17. CDR3 region: CASSSSGGIIWETQFF. CDR3 in DNA: TGTGCCAGCAGTTCAAGCGGGGGGATTATTTGGGAGACCCAGTTCTTC.